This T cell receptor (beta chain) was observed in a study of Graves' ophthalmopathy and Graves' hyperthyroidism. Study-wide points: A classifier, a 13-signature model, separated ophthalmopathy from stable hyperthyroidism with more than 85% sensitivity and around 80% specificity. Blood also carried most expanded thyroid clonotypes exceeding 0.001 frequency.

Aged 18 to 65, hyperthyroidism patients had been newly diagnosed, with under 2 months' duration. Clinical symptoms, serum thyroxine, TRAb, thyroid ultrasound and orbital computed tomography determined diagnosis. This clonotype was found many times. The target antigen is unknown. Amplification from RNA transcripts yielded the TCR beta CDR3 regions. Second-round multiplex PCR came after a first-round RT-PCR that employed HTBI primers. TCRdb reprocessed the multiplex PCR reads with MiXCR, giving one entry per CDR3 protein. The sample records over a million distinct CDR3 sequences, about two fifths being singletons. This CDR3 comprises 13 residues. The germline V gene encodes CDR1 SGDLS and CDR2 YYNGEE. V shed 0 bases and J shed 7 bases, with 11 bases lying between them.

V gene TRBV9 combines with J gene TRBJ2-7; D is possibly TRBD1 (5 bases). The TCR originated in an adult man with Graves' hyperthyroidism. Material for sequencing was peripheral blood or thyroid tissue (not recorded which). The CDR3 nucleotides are TGTGCCAGCAGCGTAGCAGGGCTTGGGGAGCAGTACTTC. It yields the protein CASSVAGLGEQYF.